This T cell receptor (beta chain) comes out of a study of T cells in Graves' hyperthyroidism and ophthalmopathy. General study results and limits: In validation, the model predicted ophthalmopathy. These predictions came a median about 6.5 months before onset. Within blood appeared most thyroid clonotypes that had expanded above 0.001.

With 2 bases removed from V and 5 bases from J, the gap between germline ends came to 13 bases. This CDR3 spans 14 amino acids. Per germline, CDR1 MNHEY and CDR2 SMNVEV (reference sequence). From RNA transcripts, TCR beta CDR3 regions were amplified. In the first-round RT-PCR of the TCR CDR3, the HTBI primer set was used. Via MiXCR, TCRdb re-called the multiplex PCR reads, giving one row per CDR3 protein. The sample yields approximately 610,000 distinct CDR3 sequences, 16% seen once. This clonotype has just a few counts. What it binds is unknown. In making diagnoses, clinical symptoms, serum thyroxine and TRAb, thyroid ultrasound and orbital computed tomography were all used. Fresh peripheral blood, 7.5 to 10 ml, was the source of the PBMCs.

The chain links TRBV27 to TRBJ2-7, with TRBD2 as a possible D gene (7 bases). Sequencing was performed on blood. The TCR sequence derives from a woman under 30 with Graves' hyperthyroidism. Here the CDR3 reads CASSLGGRGDEQYF. The CDR3 region has the DNA TGTGCCAGCAGTTTAGGGGGCCGGGGGGACGAGCAGTACTTC.